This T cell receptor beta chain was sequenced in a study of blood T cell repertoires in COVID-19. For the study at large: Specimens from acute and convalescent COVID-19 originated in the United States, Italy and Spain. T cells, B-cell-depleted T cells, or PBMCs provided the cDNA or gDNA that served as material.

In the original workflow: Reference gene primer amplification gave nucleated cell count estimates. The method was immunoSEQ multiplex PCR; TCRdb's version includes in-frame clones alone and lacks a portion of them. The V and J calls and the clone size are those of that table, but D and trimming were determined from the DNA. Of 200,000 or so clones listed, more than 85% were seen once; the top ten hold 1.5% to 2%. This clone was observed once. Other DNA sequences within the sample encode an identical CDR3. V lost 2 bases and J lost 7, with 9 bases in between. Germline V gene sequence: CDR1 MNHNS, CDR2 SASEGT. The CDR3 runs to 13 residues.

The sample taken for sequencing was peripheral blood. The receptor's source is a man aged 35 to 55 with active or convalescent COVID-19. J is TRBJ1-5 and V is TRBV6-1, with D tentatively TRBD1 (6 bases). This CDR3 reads CASSEIQGQPQHF. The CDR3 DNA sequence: TGTGCCAGCAGTGAAATACAGGGCCAGCCCCAGCATTTT.